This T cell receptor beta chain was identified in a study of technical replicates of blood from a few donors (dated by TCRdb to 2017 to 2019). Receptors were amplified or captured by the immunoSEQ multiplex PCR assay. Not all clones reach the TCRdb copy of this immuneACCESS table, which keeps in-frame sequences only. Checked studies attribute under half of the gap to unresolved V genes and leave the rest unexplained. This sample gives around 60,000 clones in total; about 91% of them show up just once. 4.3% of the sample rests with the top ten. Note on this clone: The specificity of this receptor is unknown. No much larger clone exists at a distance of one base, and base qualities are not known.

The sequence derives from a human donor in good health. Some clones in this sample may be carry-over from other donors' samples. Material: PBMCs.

Here the CDR3 is given as CASSATGGMLGEQFF. The nucleotide sequence reads as follows: TGTGCCAGCAGCGCAACAGGGGGAATGTTAGGTGAGCAGTTCTTC. The V and J segments used are TRBV5-5 and TRBJ2-1, with 8 central nucleotides matching TRBD1. According to the germline V gene (reference sequence), CDR1 reads SGHKS and CDR2 reads YYEKEE. The CDR3 runs 15 residues from the cysteine to the phenylalanine. Left in the record is the CDR3 DNA by itself, 45 bases read in frame from the first base. Ends trimmed: V by 4 bases, J by 9 bases; bases unmatched to a gene: 12.